Presented here are 25 T cell receptor beta chains from one specimen sequenced in a study of shared clonotypes between healthy human individuals. TCRdb keeps only in-frame clones here, not all; method: immunoSEQ multiplex PCR. There are under 2,500,000 clones in the sample; roughly 95% occur only once, and roughly 0.13% lies in the top ten. Sequenced: naive CD4+ T cells sorted from blood. Subset described: CD45RA+ positively selected. The receptors come from a man between 18 and 29 years old in good health.

The chain joins TRBV12-5 to TRBJ1-2; D ambiguous. The CDR3 extends over 12 amino acids. Trimming shortened V by 8 bases and J by 4 bases, and 11 bases separated the two germline ends. Germline loops: CDR1 LGHNT, CDR2 FRNRAP. The CDR3 DNA reads as TGTGCTAGTACGTGGACCCTCTATGGCTACACCTTC. This translates into CASTWTLYGYTF.

DNA for the CDR3: TGCGCCAGCAGCCAAGTAGGATACCTAGCGGGGGATTGGAGCTCCTACAATGAGCAGTTCTTC. This sequence encodes CASSQVGYLAGDWSSYNEQFF. The V gene is TRBV4-1, the J gene TRBJ2-1; 10 positions match TRBD2. Germline V lookup: CDR1 MGHRA, CDR2 YSYEKL. The CDR3 spans 21 residues. J gave up 0 bases and V 1 base, and 15 bases lay outside the gene matches.

The V and J genes are TRBV5-1 and TRBJ2-7; 8 bases agree with TRBD1. V shed 0 bases, J shed 5 bases, and the junction held 10 bases outside the gene matches. CDR1 and CDR2 from the germline V gene are SGHRS and YFSETQ. This CDR3 region has 16 residues. The CDR3 DNA reads as TGCGCCAGCAGCTTGGCTCCCGGACAGGGTTTCAACGAGCAGTACTTC. This gives the protein CASSLAPGQGFNEQYF.

This clone has a handful of counts. The chain has TRBV11-2 and TRBJ2-7; D not resolved. CDR1 is SGHAT, CDR2 FQNNGV, per germline. This CDR3 has 14 residues. The ends were cut back, 3 bases at V and 0 bases at J, with 9 bases in the middle. Written as DNA, the CDR3 is TGTGCCAGCAGCTTCCAAGGTCTCTCCTACGAGCAGTACTTC. This encodes CASSFQGLSYEQYF.

V and J are TRBV5-4 and TRBJ2-4, with D unresolved. The length of the CDR3 is 16 residues. The germline V gene has CDR1 SGHNT and CDR2 YYREEE (reference sequence). Trimming shortened V by 4 bases and J by 0 bases, and 14 bases separated the two germline ends. The CDR3 DNA follows: TGTGCCAGCAGCACAAGGGCCGAGTTAGCCAAAAACATTCAGTACTTC. The encoded protein is CASSTRAELAKNIQYF.

The rearrangement links TRBV15 to TRBJ1-5; D is perhaps TRBD1 (5 bases). CDR3 length equals 16 residues. V dropped 0 bases and J dropped 3 bases, with 12 bases sitting between them. Germline V lookup: CDR1 LNHNV, CDR2 YYDKDF (reference sequence). CDR3 nucleotide sequence: TGTGCCACCAGCAGAGATTACGCAGGGACCAATCAGCCCCAGCATTTT. As protein: CATSRDYAGTNQPQHF.

This sequence joins TRBV6-4 and TRBJ1-4, with unresolved D. CDR3 length: 12 residues. CDR1 and CDR2 (germline): MRHNA, SNTAGT. V shed 6 bases and J shed 8 bases, with 10 bases lying between them. The CDR3 here is CASRPCGEKLFF. In nucleotides, the CDR3 is TGTGCCAGCAGACCTTGCGGGGAAAAACTGTTTTTT.

To note about this clone: The germline gene is not matched at one end of the junction; a read error may be the cause. CDR3 sequence: CASSPLSRDTQYF. The CDR3 nucleotides are TGTGCCAGCTCACCACTTAGCAGAGATACGCAGTATTTT. The chain couples TRBV18 to TRBJ2-3; D uncertain. The CDR3 totals 13 residues. The germline CDR1 and CDR2 sequences are KGHSH and LQKENI.

The chain employs TRBV6-1 and TRBJ2-7, with 10 nucleotides matching TRBD1. V shed 3 bases and J 4 bases; nucleotides not matched to a gene: 3. The CDR3 contains 14 residues. The germline CDR1 and CDR2 sequences are MNHNS and SASEGT. The DNA for the CDR3 is TGTGCCAGCAGTGACGGACAGGGGGAGTACGAGCAGTACTTC. It translates to CASSDGQGEYEQYF.

The chain is built from TRBV6-1 and TRBJ2-6; 11 bases map to TRBD2. Germline V CDR1 and CDR2: MNHNS, SASEGT. J was trimmed by 1 base and V by 3 bases; bases with no gene match: 11. This CDR3 is 20 amino acids long. The CDR3 nucleotides are TGTGCCAGCAGTGACACCAAACGACTAGCGGGAAGATCTGGGGCCAACGTCCTGACTTTC. This translates into CASSDTKRLAGRSGANVLTF.

The chain links TRBV7-3 to TRBJ2-5; D perhaps matches TRBD2 (5 bases). The CDR3 sequence is 18 residues long. The germline V gene encodes CDR1 SGHTA and CDR2 FQGTGA. V was trimmed by 3 bases and J by 0 bases, leaving 20 bases between them. CDR3 sequence: CASSFGIGPSQYQETQYF. In nucleotides, the CDR3 is TGTGCCAGCAGCTTCGGAATTGGGCCTAGCCAGTACCAAGAGACCCAGTACTTC.

Turning to this clone: The same CDR3 also results from other DNA sequences found in this sample. The V call is TRBV19, the J call TRBJ1-5, with 7 bases fitting TRBD1. The junction had 7 bases not matched to a gene; V was cut back by 4 bases and J by 7 bases. The CDR3 has 14 residues. Germline CDR1 and CDR2: LNHDA and SQIVND (reference sequence). CDR3 sequence reads: CASSTDRDGQPQHF. For the CDR3, the DNA is TGTGCCAGTAGTACCGACAGGGATGGGCAGCCCCAGCATTTT.

This clone was counted once. The rearrangement uses TRBV19 and TRBJ1-2; D is possibly TRBD1 (5 bases). V dropped 7 bases and J dropped 0 bases, with 12 bases sitting between them. The germline V gene encodes CDR1 LNHDA and CDR2 SQIVND (reference sequence). The CDR3 runs 14 residues. The CDR3 reads CASTSPGSNYGYTF. The CDR3 coding sequence is TGTGCCAGTACCTCTCCAGGGTCTAACTATGGCTACACCTTC.

Worth noting for this clone: The same CDR3 arises from other DNA sequences in this sample as well. J is TRBJ2-7 and V is TRBV10-3, with D possibly TRBD2 on 5 matching bases. CDR3 length: 14 residues. V was pared by 4 bases and J by 0 bases, with 10 bases between. The V gene's germline CDR1 is ENHRY and CDR2 SYGVKD. CDR3 residues: CAISGRGSSYEQYF. CDR3 nucleotide sequence: TGTGCCATCAGTGGACGGGGTAGCTCCTACGAGCAGTACTTC.

This clone occurred a few times. The V and J genes are TRBV30 and TRBJ1-5, with D possibly matching TRBD1 (6 bases). CDR1 and CDR2 from the germline V gene are GTSNPN and SVGIG (reference sequence). This CDR3 contains 13 residues. V lost 2 bases, J lost 9 bases, and 14 bases lay in between. The CDR3 reads CAWSLSGDLPQHF. CDR3 in DNA: TGTGCCTGGAGTTTATCAGGGGACCTGCCCCAGCATTTT.

V is TRBV2 and J is TRBJ1-2; D is possibly TRBD1 (5 bases). V gave up 2 bases and J gave up 1 base, with 11 bases separating them. Looked up from germline, CDR1 is SNHLY and CDR2 is FYNNEI. The CDR3 is 15 amino acids. This chain's CDR3 is CASSEQGSINYGYTF. As DNA, the CDR3 is TGTGCCAGCAGTGAACAGGGATCGATTAACTATGGCTACACCTTC.

The genes are TRBV5-1 and TRBJ2-5, with D possibly matching TRBD1 (6 bases). Germline lookup yields CDR1 SGHRS and CDR2 YFSETQ. There are 15 residues in the CDR3. V was shortened by 4 bases and J by 0 bases, with 13 bases between the two germline ends. For the CDR3, the DNA is TGCGCCAGCAGCCACAGGGACCCTGACCAAGAGACCCAGTACTTC. Its protein product is CASSHRDPDQETQYF.

The V call is TRBV11-2, the J call TRBJ2-3; D gene unclear. V lost 5 bases and J lost 5, with 8 bases in between. The germline gives CDR1 SGHAT, CDR2 FQNNGV. The CDR3 runs 12 residues. The CDR3 loop is CASSPQRDTQYF. The CDR3 DNA sequence: TGTGCCAGCAGCCCACAAAGAGATACGCAGTATTTT.

This rearrangement joins TRBV28 to TRBJ2-3, with 8 bases fitting TRBD1. The germline CDR1 and CDR2 sequences are MDHEN and SYDVKM. V gave up 7 bases and J gave up 2 bases; unmatched junction bases: 5. The CDR3 contains 14 residues. CDR3 region: CASTRTGFTDTQYF. The CDR3 bases are TGTGCCAGCACTCGGACAGGGTTCACAGATACGCAGTATTTT.

V usage is TRBV7-9 and J usage is TRBJ1-1; TRBD1 matches 9 bases. CDR1 is SEHNR, CDR2 FQNEAQ, per germline (reference sequence). The length of the CDR3 is 16 residues. The V and J ends lost 3 bases and 4 bases, in that order; junction bases with no gene match: 9. The CDR3 is CASSFSGTGRGTEAFF. In DNA form, the CDR3 reads TGTGCCAGCAGCTTTTCCGGGACAGGGAGGGGCACTGAAGCTTTCTTT.

J is TRBJ2-5 and V is TRBV5-1, with 10 bases fitting TRBD2. This CDR3 has 16 amino acids. The trim removed 0 bases at V and 2 bases at J, leaving 4 bases unmatched. CDR1 is SGHRS and CDR2 is YFSETQ in the germline V gene. In nucleotides, the CDR3 is TGCGCCAGCAGCTTGGATCTAGCGGGGGAACAAGAGACCCAGTACTTC. It yields the protein CASSLDLAGEQETQYF.

In the case of this clone: This CDR3 is also generated by other DNA sequences in the sample. The J gene is TRBJ2-7, the V gene TRBV7-2, with 8 bases that match TRBD2. Looked up from germline, CDR1 is SGHTA and CDR2 is FQGNSA. V lost 5 bases, J lost 2 bases, and 2 bases stayed unmatched. The CDR3 totals 13 residues. CDR3 amino acids: CASSSSGAYEQYF. The CDR3 DNA is TGTGCCAGCAGCAGTAGCGGGGCCTACGAGCAGTACTTC.

The rearrangement uses TRBV5-1 and TRBJ2-3, with 8 bases matching TRBD1. The V gene's germline CDR1 is SGHRS and CDR2 YFSETQ. V shed 3 bases and J 3 bases; nucleotides not matched to a gene: 6. The CDR3 is made up of 15 amino acids. CDR3: CASSSGQVRTDTQYF. In DNA form, the CDR3 reads TGCGCCAGCAGCTCGGGACAGGTACGAACAGATACGCAGTATTTT.

The chain has TRBV6-1 and TRBJ1-2; D unclear. V lost 6 bases and J lost 1, with 9 bases in between. Germline V CDR1 and CDR2: MNHNS, SASEGT. This CDR3 is 13 amino acids long. The CDR3 is CASRTGLNYGYTF. Written as DNA, the CDR3 is TGTGCCAGCAGAACGGGCCTTAACTATGGCTACACCTTC.

CDR3 loop: CASSPSDPGQGAYEQYF. CDR3 bases: TGTGCCAGCAGCCCAAGCGATCCGGGACAGGGGGCCTACGAGCAGTACTTC. The chain joins TRBV7-9 to TRBJ2-7; 11 bases are shared with TRBD1. J was trimmed by 2 bases and V by 5 bases; bases with no gene match: 11. The CDR3 consists of 17 residues. In germline, CDR1 is SEHNR, CDR2 FQNEAQ (reference sequence).